There are many counts of the clone carrying this T cell receptor (beta chain). Time point reported: newly diagnosed GD, antithyroid drugs for less than 3 months. The authors made the TCR library using RNA they extracted from PBMCs. The sample originates from a study of regulatory T cells in long-lasting Graves disease. V was trimmed by 0 bases and J by 7 bases, leaving 9 bases between them. The CDR3 totals 13 residues. Germline V lookup: CDR1 MNHEY, CDR2 SMNVEV (reference sequence). Relying on iRepertoire HTBI primers and Arm-PCR of CDR3 regions, the team built TCR beta libraries. Via MiXCR, TCRdb re-called the multiplex PCR reads, giving one row per CDR3 protein. The profile shows some 230,000 distinct CDR3 sequences, about 18% of them singletons.

This TCR was sampled from a female donor with Graves disease. The sequenced sample was peripheral blood mononuclear cells (PBMCs), obtained at new diagnosis, from a patient treated with antithyroid drugs. This chain connects TRBV27 to TRBJ1-2, with no clear D. The CDR3, as DNA: TGTGCCAGCAGTTTATCGCCCGCTTCTGGCTACACCTTC. Encoded protein: CASSLSPASGYTF.